Presented here are 19 T cell receptor beta chains from one specimen sequenced in a study of type 1 regulatory T cells. TCRdb ran MiXCR on the reads and lists one entry per CDR3 protein. Of about 24,000 distinct CDR3 sequences listed, less than 50% are singletons. What these receptors recognize is not known. Sequenced input: cultured T cells, either the whole culture or a sorted T cell fraction (not recorded which). Every receptor here comes from a human donor in good health.

The rearrangement joins TRBV7-9 to TRBJ2-1; tentative D call: TRBD1 (6 bases). The CDR3 covers 11 residues. CDR1 is SEHNR, CDR2 FQNEAQ, per germline (reference sequence). Trimming pared 2 bases from V and 12 bases from J, leaving 8 bases between. Here the CDR3 reads CASSLIGGQFF. CDR3 nucleotides: TGTGCCAGCAGCTTAATAGGGGGGCAGTTCTTC. The full variable domain, its missing parts supplied by reference TRBV7-9 and TRBJ2-1, is DTGVSQNPRHKITKRGQNVTFRCDPISEHNRLYWYRQTLGQGPEFLTYFQNEAQLEKSRLLSDRFSAERPKGSFSTLEIQRTEQGDSAMYLCASSLIGGQFFGPGTRLTVL.

This chain uses TRBV2 with TRBJ1-6; D uncertain. The CDR3 extends over 13 amino acids. Germline V gene sequence: CDR1 SNHLY, CDR2 FYNNEI. V lost 1 base, J lost 9 bases, and 7 bases lay in between. CDR3 sequence reads: CASSEVGVSPLHF. In DNA form, the CDR3 reads TGTGCCAGCAGTGAAGTTGGGGTTTCACCCCTCCACTTT. The full variable domain, its missing parts supplied by reference TRBV2 and TRBJ1-6, is EPEVTQTPSHQVTQMGQEVILRCVPISNHLYFYWYRQILGQKVEFLVSFYNNEISEKSEIFDDQFSVERPDGSNFTLKIRSTKLEDSAMYFCASSEVGVSPLHFGNGTRLTVT.

By share of the sample, this clonotype is medium-sized (0.01 to 0.1%). DNA of the CDR3: TGTGCCAGCAGCTTTCTCCAGGACAGGGAGTATGGCTACACCTTC. It encodes CASSFLQDREYGYTF. The rearrangement uses TRBV6-5 and TRBJ1-2; 8 nucleotides line up with TRBD1. This CDR3 comprises 15 residues. The trim removed 6 bases at V and 5 bases at J, leaving 11 bases unmatched. The germline gives CDR1 MNHEY, CDR2 SVGAGI.

In this sample, this clonotype turned up a few times. The V gene is TRBV20-1, the J gene TRBJ2-2, with D maybe TRBD2 (7 bases). V lost 1 base, J lost 3 bases, and 15 bases lay in between. This CDR3 has 16 amino acids. Germline V gene sequence: CDR1 DFQATT, CDR2 SNEGSKA (reference sequence). The CDR3 loop is CSARGGGGVYTGELFF. The CDR3 DNA is TGCAGTGCTAGAGGAGGGGGGGGCGTATACACCGGGGAGCTGTTTTTT.

The chain uses TRBV4-2 and TRBJ1-1; D perhaps matches TRBD1 (6 bases). Trimming cost V 3 bases and J 5 bases, with 13 bases left between them. CDR3 length equals 14 residues. Germline V gives CDR1 LGHNA, CDR2 YNFKEQ. DNA of the CDR3: TGTGCCAGCAGCCACCCAAGGGGGGGGACTGAAGCTTTCTTT. Amino acids: CASSHPRGGTEAFF.

Note on this clonotype: This sequence may be a read error, since a much larger clone differs from it by one base. The rearrangement uses TRBV7-9 and TRBJ2-7; 8 bases align to TRBD1. Germline lookup yields CDR1 SEHNR and CDR2 FQNEAQ (reference sequence). This CDR3 region has 14 residues. CDR3 residues: CANSLGTGLYEQYF. The CDR3 bases are TGTGCCAACAGCTTAGGGACAGGCCTCTACGAGCAGTACTTC.

V gene TRBV7-3 combines with J gene TRBJ2-7; TRBD2 is a possible D gene (7 bases). This CDR3 is 19 amino acids long. Germline V gene data show CDR1 as SGHTA and CDR2 as FQGTGA. Trimming shortened V by 11 bases and J by 3 bases, and 35 bases separated the two germline ends. CDR3 sequence: CAVQGPRAKTGGPLYEQYF. CDR3 coding DNA: TGTGCCGTCCAGGGTCCAAGGGCAAAAACGGGGGGCCCCCTCTACGAGCAGTACTTC. Full variable domain (outside the CDR3, taken from reference TRBV7-3 and TRBJ2-7): GAGVSQTPSNKVTEKGKYVELRCDPISGHTALYWYRQSLGQGPEFLIYFQGTGAADDSGLPNDRFFAVRPEGSVSTLKIQRTERGDSAVYLCAVQGPRAKTGGPLYEQYFGPGTRLTVT.

Turning to this clonotype: Given a much more abundant clone one base away, this may be a read error. The chain links TRBV10-3 to TRBJ2-7; 9 positions match TRBD1. Per the germline V gene, CDR1 is ENHRY and CDR2 is SYGVKD. The CDR3 runs to 12 residues. V was pared by 10 bases and J by 7 bases, with 8 bases of the junction left unmatched. The CDR3 sequence is CATTGTGREQYF. CDR3 DNA sequence: TGTGCCACCACCGGGACAGGGAGGGAGCAGTACTTC.

V usage is TRBV6-1 and J usage is TRBJ2-3; 10 bases align to TRBD2. Germline V lookup: CDR1 MNHNS, CDR2 SASEGT. V lost 1 base and J lost 1; bases outside the gene matches: 2. The CDR3 spans 16 residues. For the CDR3, the DNA is TGTGCCAGCAGTGAAGGGACTAGCGGCCGCACAGATACGCAGTATTTT. This codes for CASSEGTSGRTDTQYF.

Notes on this clonotype: Being one base from a much bigger clone, this may be a read error. This chain links TRBV6-1 with TRBJ1-5; no reliable D call. The germline V gene encodes CDR1 MNHNS and CDR2 SASEGT. The CDR3 is 15 residues long. The CDR3 region has the DNA TGTGCCAGCAGTGTGAGGGATAGGAGCAATCAGCACCAGCATTTT. Translating gives CASSVRDRSNQHQHF.

At least ten counts were recorded for this clonotype. J is TRBJ1-1 and V is TRBV2, with 7 positions matching TRBD1. Germline V gene data show CDR1 as SNHLY and CDR2 as FYNNEI. CDR3 size: 15 residues. V was clipped by 7 bases and J by 1 base; unmatched bases: 9. The CDR3 spells CASMAQGLGNTEAFF. The CDR3 DNA sequence: TGTGCCAGCATGGCACAGGGGCTGGGGAACACTGAAGCTTTCTTT.

The genes are TRBV18 and TRBJ1-2, with 8 bases that match TRBD1. Germline V gene data show CDR1 as KGHSH and CDR2 as LQKENI. The J segment lost 6 bases and the V segment lost 1 base, leaving 4 bases of the junction unmatched. The CDR3 contains 14 residues. CDR3 DNA: TGTGCCAGCTCACCACTCGCAGGGGGCGATGGCTACACCTTC. This codes for CASSPLAGGDGYTF.

This rearrangement joins TRBV12-3 or TRBV12-4 to TRBJ1-3; D is possibly TRBD1 (5 bases). The V and J ends lost 7 bases and 2 bases respectively, with 12 bases between them. This CDR3 is built from 14 residues. CDR3 coding DNA: TGTGCCAGCAACTCCGGGACGCCTGGAAACACCATATATTTT. Encoded protein: CASNSGTPGNTIYF.

The V call is TRBV7-3, the J call TRBJ2-2; D tentatively reads TRBD1 or TRBD2 (5 bases each). The germline gives CDR1 SGHTA, CDR2 FQGTGA. Trimming pared 4 bases from V and 5 bases from J, leaving 17 bases between. This CDR3 contains 16 residues. CDR3 coding DNA: TGTGCCAGCAGCTCTAGTCCTAGCCAGGGAACCGGGGAGCTGTTTTTT. It is translated as CASSSSPSQGTGELFF.

This chain links TRBV12-3 or TRBV12-4 with TRBJ2-3; 9 bases are a match to TRBD1. The CDR3 consists of 19 residues. V lost 6 bases, J lost 1 base, and 17 bases stayed unmatched. This CDR3 is CASSFPPGRTGARTDTQYF. Here the CDR3 DNA reads TGTGCCAGCAGCTTTCCCCCCGGCCGGACAGGGGCGCGCACAGATACGCAGTATTTT.

In this sample, this clonotype turned up a few times. CDR3 in amino acids: CASSNTGETTEAFF. CDR3 coding DNA: TGTGCCAGCAGTAATACAGGGGAGACCACTGAAGCTTTCTTT. The chain is built from TRBV12-3 or TRBV12-4 and TRBJ1-1; TRBD1 matches 7 bases. CDR3 size: 14 residues. With 5 bases clipped from V and 4 bases from J, the junction kept 7 bases outside the gene matches.

This clonotype has a count of ten or more. The rearrangement joins TRBV7-2 to TRBJ2-3, with 8 bases that match TRBD2. The CDR3 contains 14 residues. Losses at the gene ends were 4 bases for V and 6 bases for J; bases not matched to a gene: 6. Per germline, CDR1 SGHTA and CDR2 FQGNSA. The chain's CDR3 is CASSWRGAMDTQYF. CDR3 DNA sequence: TGTGCCAGCAGCTGGCGGGGGGCCATGGATACGCAGTATTTT.

The V call is TRBV5-1, the J call TRBJ1-2; no reliable D call. The CDR3 consists of 13 residues. Germline V gives CDR1 SGHRS, CDR2 YFSETQ. Deletions cut 4 bases from V and 3 bases from J, with 10 bases between. In DNA form, the CDR3 reads TGCGCCAGCAGCCTTGACGGATACTATGGCTACACCTTC. This translates into CASSLDGYYGYTF.

CDR3 DNA: TGTGCCAGCAGTTTACTCCGGGGCTACAATGAGCAGTTCTTC. Translated: CASSLLRGYNEQFF. V gene TRBV7-9 combines with J gene TRBJ2-1, with D possibly matching TRBD2 (5 bases). Trimming left V 6 bases short and J 3 bases short, with 12 bases between. The germline gives CDR1 SEHNR, CDR2 FQNEAQ (reference sequence). The CDR3 consists of 14 residues.